The following is a TCR beta chain sequence with its context. Many counts were recorded for this clonotype. It has no known antigen specificity. The junction shows a germline mismatch at one end, possibly a read error. Sequencing was carried out with an Illumina NovaSeq 6000. TCR cDNA was synthesized by 5'RACE template switching, through which a universal primer site and unique molecular identifiers were introduced. cDNA synthesis was primed from both the TCR alpha and TCR beta constant segments. Library amplification involved two PCR steps, and the second step added sample barcodes and sequencing adapters. Libraries were sequenced on Illumina HiSeq 2500 (2x100 bp) or NovaSeq (2x150 bp). The published analysis was carried out like this. MIGEC handled demultiplexing of reads and collapsing into UMI consensus sequences, while MiXCR performed V(D)J alignment. Vaccine-responding clonotypes were defined with edgeR using replicate PBMC samples, requiring FDR below 0.01 and a log2 fold change above 5 up to day 15. Bulk clonotypes were assigned CD4 or CD8 identity according to which sequenced CD4 or CD8 repertoire held them at higher abundance. TCRdb reran the public reads through fastp at Q25 and MiXCR, keeping productive beta chains. Rows are combined by CDR3 protein, so each entry shows the most common genes and DNA. The V and J calls were determined by TCRdb, not by the authors. This sample gives about 200,000 distinct CDR3 sequences in total; 2.5% to 3.5% of them show up just once. The ten largest clonotypes hold under 3.5% of the sample.

The data derive from a study of T cells after yellow fever vaccination (dated by TCRdb to between 2019 and 2020). A note on the overall study: The SMART-Seq v4 Ultra Low Input RNA kit was used to prepare libraries from fractions with low cell numbers. To track T-cell clones before and after primary and booster YFV17D yellow fever vaccination, bulk TCR alpha and beta repertoires were sequenced longitudinally. Two healthy male donors, one aged 18 to 30 and one aged 30 to 39 years, were included in the cohort. Blood was collected at multiple timepoints before and after primary and secondary immunization, and bulk PBMC replicates and cell subsets were isolated. Points the paper makes about the study in general: A small fraction of clonotypes showed up in both the CD4 and CD8 compartments, probably as a result of convergent recombination. Because the study included only a couple of donors, the extent to which the findings can be generalized is limited. Most clones expanded after primary vaccination (around 97% of CD4 and 80% to 90% of CD8) were re-detected after the booster, suggesting that broad memory maintenance occurred. FACS-sorted repertoires could contain abundant contaminating clonotypes from the bulk population, so computational filtering was required. Compared with the primary T-cell response, the secondary T-cell response was faster but weaker, reaching its peak on day 5 rather than on day 15.

Read against the paper, the sample's treatment or condition label means: live attenuated yellow fever vaccine strain. PBMCs were isolated from peripheral blood using a standard Ficoll-Paque protocol. Dynabeads CD4 and CD8 positive selection kits were used to isolate CD4 and CD8 T-cell fractions. RNA was extracted with TriZol from bulk PBMCs, CD4 and CD8 fractions, and dextramer-positive and dextramer-negative fractions. In the germline V gene, CDR1 corresponds to SGHRS and CDR2 to YFSETQ. The CDR3 sequence holds 13 residues, the cysteine and phenylalanine included. The kept DNA is CDR3 alone, 39 bases in frame from the first base.

This sample comprised CD4+ T cells sorted from PBMCs, obtained 10 days after the yellow fever booster vaccination. The chain is encoded by TRBV5-1 joined to TRBJ1-1, and the D gene may be TRBD1, 5 bases matching. The clonotype was recovered from a young man who received the YFV17D yellow fever vaccine. The CDR3 reads CASSSDRGGPRVF. Read as DNA, the sequence is TGCGCCAGCAGCTCAGACCGGGGGGGACCCCGTGTCTTT.